The 21 T cell receptor beta chains reported below all come from one sample, sequenced in a study of T cells in Graves' hyperthyroidism and ophthalmopathy. The investigators amplified TCR beta CDR3 regions from RNA transcripts. TCR CDR3 regions were first amplified by RT-PCR with HTBI primers. TCRdb recomputed calls from the multiplex PCR reads with MiXCR, one row per CDR3 protein. The table has around 400,000 distinct CDR3 sequences, about 16% seen once. Sequenced material: blood. These receptors came from a woman aged 55-75 years with Graves' ophthalmopathy.

To note about this clonotype: Since a much larger clone is just one base distant, this may be a read error. The chain joins TRBV2 to TRBJ2-3; possibly TRBD1 for D (5 bases). Germline V gives CDR1 SNHLY, CDR2 FYNNEI. The CDR3 contains 14 residues. The DNA of the CDR3 is TGTGCCAGCAAGGACGGATTAAGCACAGGTACGCAGTATTTT. Translated, it gives CASKDGLSTGTQYF.

V usage is TRBV7-2 and J usage is TRBJ2-1; 11 bases map to TRBD2. Germline lookup yields CDR1 SGHTA and CDR2 FQGNSA. Unmatched junction bases numbered 10, after V lost 10 bases and J lost 5 bases. This CDR3 is 15 amino acids long. The CDR3 coding sequence is TGTGCCAACAACCTAGCGGGAGGCGGGAACAATGAGCAGTTCTTC. Translation gives CANNLAGGGNNEQFF.

In this sample, this clonotype turned up many times. The rearrangement joins TRBV20-1 to TRBJ2-1, with a tentative D call TRBD2 (5 bases). Germline CDR1 and CDR2: DFQATT and SNEGSKA (reference sequence). Deletions cut 0 bases from V and 4 bases from J, with 16 bases between. The CDR3 extends over 16 amino acids. The chain's CDR3 is CSARDSAARGYNEQFF. CDR3 nucleotide sequence: TGCAGTGCTAGAGATTCGGCAGCCCGGGGTTACAATGAGCAGTTCTTC.

The chain couples TRBV7-2 to TRBJ2-2; TRBD2 matches at 10 bases. Germline V CDR1 and CDR2: SGHTA, FQGNSA. Germline trimming cut 0 bases from V and 1 base from J; bases unmatched to any gene: 2. CDR3 length equals 17 residues. The CDR3 DNA is TGTGCCAGCAGCTTAGCTGGACTAGCGGAGAACACCGGGGAGCTGTTTTTT. The encoded protein is CASSLAGLAENTGELFF.

This chain connects TRBV20-1 to TRBJ2-1; weak D call: TRBD2 (7 bases). V lost 5 bases to trimming and J lost 2 bases, with 19 bases between them. The CDR3 totals 16 residues. The germline gives CDR1 DFQATT, CDR2 SNEGSKA (reference sequence). This CDR3 reads CSALAGGPLTYNEQFF. The CDR3 nucleotides read TGCAGTGCTTTAGCCGGGGGGCCCCTCACCTACAATGAGCAGTTCTTC.

In regard to this clonotype: Sequence at one end of the junction differs from germline and may be a read error. The J gene is TRBJ1-3, the V gene TRBV12-3 or TRBV12-4; D is perhaps TRBD1 (6 bases). The CDR3 has 17 residues. CDR3 nucleotides: TGTGCCAGCAGTCTTGGACAGAGTAGCTACTCTGGAAGCACCATATATTTT. Translated: CASSLGQSSYSGSTIYF.

The gene calls are TRBV28 and TRBJ2-3; 12 bases map to TRBD2. The CDR3 runs to 16 residues. Germline V lookup: CDR1 MDHEN, CDR2 SYDVKM. The junction had 2 bases not matched to a gene; V was cut back by 3 bases and J by 1 base. The CDR3 bases are TGTGCCAGCAGTTTCCTAGCGGGAGGGGGCACAGATACGCAGTATTTT. Translation: CASSFLAGGGTDTQYF.

The chain uses TRBV3-1 and TRBJ1-6; D is uncertain. The germline gives CDR1 LGHDT, CDR2 YNNKEL (reference sequence). The CDR3 totals 17 residues. Trimming removed 1 base at V and 1 base at J, with 11 bases between. The CDR3 sequence is CASSQGVGSSYNSPLHF. For the CDR3, the DNA is TGTGCCAGCAGCCAAGGTGTGGGGTCGTCCTATAATTCACCCCTCCACTTT.

This clonotype was detected ten times or more. The J gene is TRBJ2-1, the V gene TRBV9; 12 bases agree with TRBD2. The ends lost 3 bases at V and 1 base at J; junction bases unmatched: 11. Germline V gives CDR1 SGDLS, CDR2 YYNGEE. The CDR3 consists of 19 residues. In DNA form, the CDR3 reads TGTGCCAGCAGCGGATTGCTAGCGGGAGGGCCCTGGTCCTACAATGAGCAGTTCTTC. Amino acid sequence: CASSGLLAGGPWSYNEQFF.

This clonotype was recorded only once. The chain carries TRBV27 and TRBJ1-1; a possible D gene is TRBD1 (6 bases). Germline CDR1 and CDR2: MNHEY and SMNVEV (reference sequence). The CDR3 has 14 residues. V was shortened by 3 bases and J by 3 bases, with 11 bases between the two germline ends. The CDR3 DNA reads as TGTGCCAGCAGTTTCACCAGGGGAGACACTGAAGCTTTCTTT. Translating it yields CASSFTRGDTEAFF.

This clonotype was detected ten times or more. V usage is TRBV7-2 and J usage is TRBJ2-3; D is tentatively TRBD1 or TRBD2 (5 bases each). Trimming left V 7 bases short and J 5 bases short, with 19 bases between. CDR3 length equals 15 residues. Germline values: CDR1 SGHTA, CDR2 FQGNSA. The CDR3 nucleotides are TGTGCCAGCACCTTTTCAAGCAGGGACGGAGATACGCAGTATTTT. This translates into CASTFSSRDGDTQYF.

The chain couples TRBV6-1 to TRBJ2-2; 8 positions agree with TRBD1. J lost 3 bases, V lost 5 bases, and 5 bases had no gene match. CDR3 length: 15 amino acids. Looked up from germline, CDR1 is MNHNS and CDR2 is SASEGT. This CDR3 reads CASSTGTGDTGELFF. CDR3 coding DNA: TGTGCCAGCAGTACCGGGACAGGAGACACCGGGGAGCTGTTTTTT.

The rearrangement uses TRBV3-1 and TRBJ2-1, with 11 bases matching TRBD2. Germline assignment: CDR1 LGHDT and CDR2 YNNKEL (reference sequence). V dropped 0 bases and J dropped 4; count of bases not matched to a gene: 8. The CDR3 runs to 18 residues. CDR3 coding DNA: TGTGCCAGCAGCCAAGAAAGACCGGGACTAGCGGCATACAATGAGCAGTTCTTC. Its translation is CASSQERPGLAAYNEQFF.

In its sample, this clonotype was seen many times. The chain joins TRBV20-1 to TRBJ1-4; no reliable D call. The CDR3 consists of 14 residues. The ends were cut back, 4 bases at V and 4 bases at J, with 13 bases in the middle. Germline V gene sequence: CDR1 DFQATT, CDR2 SNEGSKA (reference sequence). CDR3 protein: CSATRLGHNEKLFF. The CDR3 nucleotides read TGCAGTGCTACCAGACTTGGGCATAATGAAAAACTGTTTTTT.

This clonotype was seen ten or more times. V is TRBV15 and J is TRBJ2-5; D unresolved. The germline V gene encodes CDR1 LNHNV and CDR2 YYDKDF (reference sequence). V lost 0 bases to trimming and J lost 4 bases, with 15 bases between them. There are 16 residues in the CDR3. The DNA for the CDR3 is TGTGCCACCAGCAGAGATTATGGGCTTATCGGAGAGACCCAGTACTTC. As protein: CATSRDYGLIGETQYF.

This clonotype was observed at least ten times. The chain employs TRBV12-3 or TRBV12-4 and TRBJ2-5; D is uncertain. V dropped 3 bases and J dropped 0 bases, with 8 bases sitting between them. This CDR3 comprises 14 residues. The DNA for the CDR3 is TGTGCCAGCAGTTTGCGGCGATACCAAGAGACCCAGTACTTC. It yields the protein CASSLRRYQETQYF.

Many counts were recorded for this clonotype. The genes are TRBV13 and TRBJ1-5; D is unresolved. The CDR3 runs 15 residues. CDR1 and CDR2 from the germline V gene are PRHDT and FYEKMQ (reference sequence). Trimming pared 5 bases from V and 6 bases from J, leaving 17 bases between. CDR3 sequence (DNA): TGTGCCAGCAGCCCAACCCGGAAGTATGGTCAGCCCCAGCATTTT. Translation: CASSPTRKYGQPQHF.

The table lists this clonotype with many counts. The chain is built from TRBV5-1 and TRBJ2-3; D possibly corresponds to TRBD2 (6 bases). Germline V gene data show CDR1 as SGHRS and CDR2 as YFSETQ. This CDR3 is built from 14 residues. V was shortened by 4 bases and J by 2 bases, with 11 bases between the two germline ends. The chain's CDR3 is CASSPGLLTDTQYF. The CDR3 nucleotides are TGCGCCAGCAGCCCTGGACTACTCACAGATACGCAGTATTTT.

The chain couples TRBV5-5 to TRBJ2-5, with TRBD2 matching over 10 bases. The CDR3 spans 16 residues. Looked up from germline, CDR1 is SGHKS and CDR2 is YYEKEE (reference sequence). The V gene end was trimmed by 0 bases and the J gene end by 3 bases; junction bases not matched to a gene: 5. The CDR3 loop is CASSLAYTSGKETQYF. CDR3 in DNA: TGTGCCAGCAGCTTGGCCTACACTAGCGGGAAAGAGACCCAGTACTTC.

The chain is built from TRBV5-8 and TRBJ1-3; D is unresolved. CDR3 size: 18 residues. The V gene's germline CDR1 is SGHTS and CDR2 YDEGEE. Trimming shortened V by 4 bases and J by 1 base, and 21 bases separated the two germline ends. This CDR3 reads CASSTDTPGILSGNTIYF. CDR3 bases: TGTGCCAGCAGCACAGACACCCCGGGGATCCTATCTGGAAACACCATATATTTT.

This clonotype turned up a few times. This chain links TRBV4-1 with TRBJ2-7, with D maybe TRBD1 (5 bases). V lost 4 bases and J lost 3, with 13 bases in between. The CDR3 is 14 residues long. Germline V gene data show CDR1 as MGHRA and CDR2 as YSYEKL. CDR3 residues: CASSPTSRDYEQYF. The CDR3 region has the DNA TGCGCCAGCAGCCCTACGTCCAGGGACTACGAGCAGTACTTC.